These 14 T cell receptor beta chains were all obtained from the same sample, sequenced in a study of identical twins. One entry per CDR3 protein results from TCRdb running MiXCR on the 5' RACE reads. The table records approximately 1.8 million distinct CDR3 sequences, 25% to 35% of them present only once. The sequencing sample was made of cord blood. The origin of the receptors is a newborn girl in good health.

The V call is TRBV11-2, the J call TRBJ1-2; D is perhaps TRBD1 (6 bases). The CDR3 runs to 16 residues. Trimming removed 1 base at V and 3 bases at J, with 15 bases between. In germline, CDR1 is SGHAT, CDR2 FQNNGV. This CDR3 reads CASSLGRAGGHYGYTF. CDR3 DNA: TGTGCCAGCAGCTTAGGGAGGGCCGGGGGCCACTATGGCTACACCTTC.

This clonotype turned up a few times. V gene TRBV20-1 combines with J gene TRBJ2-3; 11 bases line up with TRBD2. The ends lost 7 bases at V and 3 bases at J; junction bases unmatched: 3. The germline gives CDR1 DFQATT, CDR2 SNEGSKA (reference sequence). This CDR3 is 13 amino acids long. The CDR3 DNA reads TGCAGTGGACTAGCGGGGCATACAGATACGCAGTATTTT. Its protein is CSGLAGHTDTQYF.

This clonotype was observed a handful of times. CDR3 sequence reads: CSASSGTGYEQYF. CDR3 in DNA: TGCAGTGCTAGTTCCGGGACAGGGTACGAGCAGTACTTC. The gene calls are TRBV20-1 and TRBJ2-7; 9 bases fit TRBD1. Losses at the gene ends were 3 bases for V and 4 bases for J; bases not matched to a gene: 4. The germline V gene has CDR1 DFQATT and CDR2 SNEGSKA (reference sequence). CDR3 length: 13 amino acids.

The chain is built from TRBV24-1 and TRBJ2-1; the D is unclear. The CDR3 runs to 14 residues. The V and J ends lost 1 base and 6 bases respectively, with 9 bases between them. Looked up from germline, CDR1 is KGHDR and CDR2 is SFDVKD. CDR3 nucleotide sequence: TGTGCCACCAGTGATTTAAAGACGAGCAATGAGCAGTTCTTC. This translates into CATSDLKTSNEQFF.

V gene TRBV5-1 combines with J gene TRBJ2-1, with 7 bases lining up with TRBD1. With the DNA end fitting TRBJ2-7 better, the J assignment may be wrong. The CDR3 runs 15 residues. Germline V gene sequence: CDR1 SGHRS, CDR2 YFSETQ. The CDR3 loop reads CASSLVVGTANEQYF. Written as DNA, the CDR3 is TGCGCCAGCAGCTTGGTTGTCGGGACAGCTAACGAGCAGTACTTC.

In this sample, this clonotype turned up many times. V usage is TRBV5-1 and J usage is TRBJ1-2; TRBD1 matches at 7 bases. Germline trimming cut 3 bases from V and 5 bases from J; bases unmatched to any gene: 7. The CDR3 runs to 14 residues. Germline V CDR1 and CDR2: SGHRS, YFSETQ. The DNA of the CDR3 is TGCGCCAGCAGCTCCTCGGACAGGAAATATGGCTACACCTTC. Translating gives CASSSSDRKYGYTF. Complete variable domain (other parts from reference TRBV5-1 and TRBJ1-2): KAGVTQTPRYLIKTRGQQVTLSCSPISGHRSVSWYQQTPGQGLQFLFEYFSETQRNKGNFPGRFSGRQFSNSRSEMNVSTLELGDSALYLCASSSSDRKYGYTFGSGTRLTVV.

This sequence joins TRBV6-4 and TRBJ1-2, with 9 nucleotides matching TRBD1. Germline V CDR1 and CDR2: MRHNA, SNTAGT. Unmatched junction bases numbered 6, after V lost 10 bases and J lost 0 bases. CDR3 length: 14 residues. The CDR3 spells CANNRQGANYGYTF. CDR3 coding DNA: TGTGCCAACAACCGACAGGGGGCTAACTATGGCTACACCTTC.

With regard to this clonotype: Since a much larger clone is just one base distant, this may be a read error. The chain is built from TRBV7-2 and TRBJ2-5, with a weak D call TRBD2 (5 bases). CDR1 and CDR2 (germline): SGHTA, FQGNSA. The CDR3 sequence is 15 residues long. The CDR3 spells CAISLGLTIRETQYF. CDR3 DNA: TGTGCCATCAGCTTAGGGTTGACTATCAGAGAGACCCAGTACTTC.

A remark on this clonotype: The germline gene is not matched at one end of the junction; a read error may be the cause. CDR3 bases: TGTGCCAGCAGTGGCCCTCACCGTGCAACTAATGAAAAACTGTGTTTT. Translated: CASSGPHRATNEKLCF. The V and J genes are TRBV25-1 and TRBJ1-4; no firm D call. Germline-derived CDR1 and CDR2 are MGHDK and SYGVNS. CDR3 size: 16 residues.

The V call is TRBV6-1, the J call TRBJ1-2; 7 positions agree with TRBD1. Germline CDR1 and CDR2: MNHNS and SASEGT. V lost 8 bases to trimming and J lost 4 bases; unmatched junction nucleotides: 7. This CDR3 region has 13 residues. The CDR3 nucleotides are TGTGCCAGCCGTAGGGGGCGCGGCTATGGCTACACCTTC. This encodes CASRRGRGYGYTF.

Many counts were recorded for this clonotype. The rearrangement links TRBV27 to TRBJ1-5; D is unclear. With 0 bases removed from V and 7 bases from J, the gap between germline ends came to 7 bases. In germline, CDR1 is MNHEY, CDR2 SMNVEV (reference sequence). This CDR3 is 13 amino acids long. The CDR3 sequence: CASSLSTGQPQHF. The CDR3 coding sequence is TGTGCCAGCAGTTTATCCACCGGCCAGCCCCAGCATTTT.

This clonotype was counted only a few times. The rearrangement uses TRBV20-1 and TRBJ2-7; 12 bases agree with TRBD2. V shed 5 bases and J 1 base; nucleotides not matched to a gene: 3. This CDR3 spans 14 amino acids. Per the germline V gene, CDR1 is DFQATT and CDR2 is SNEGSKA (reference sequence). CDR3 DNA: TGCAGTGCTGCCGGGACTAGCGGGTCCTACGAGCAGTACTTC. It yields the protein CSAAGTSGSYEQYF.

V usage is TRBV20-1 and J usage is TRBJ2-3; 12 nucleotides align to TRBD2. Trimming took 5 bases from V and 1 from J; bases not matched to a gene: 4. Germline CDR1 DFQATT, CDR2 SNEGSKA (reference sequence). This CDR3 spans 15 amino acids. CDR3: CSASSGRAGTDTQYF. The CDR3 DNA sequence: TGCAGTGCTTCTAGCGGGAGGGCCGGCACAGATACGCAGTATTTT.

This clonotype has just a few counts. This rearrangement joins TRBV3-1 to TRBJ2-5; 9 bases are shared with TRBD1. Germline lookup yields CDR1 LGHDT and CDR2 YNNKEL (reference sequence). The CDR3 sequence is 18 residues long. The ends lost 1 base at V and 5 bases at J; junction bases unmatched: 14. CDR3 nucleotide sequence: TGTGCCAGCAGCCAAGTTTACCCCTCACAGGGGGCTTGGGAGACCCAGTACTTC. Translated: CASSQVYPSQGAWETQYF.